A selection of T cell receptor beta chains follows, all from one sample in a study of CXCR3-negative and CXCR3-positive naive CD8 T cells. No DNA is given; TCRdb re-called the 5' RACE reads and lists each CDR3 protein once. Its clone listing holds about 130,000 distinct CDR3 sequences. The sample was naive CXCR3- CD8+ T cells from blood. Source of these receptors: a human donor in good health. Some clones in this sample may be carry-over from other donors' samples. Each CDR3 is given with its conserved first and last residue. The order of the fields is V gene, J gene, CDR3 protein.

TRBV10-3	TRBJ2-2	CATAATAATSGERNTGELFF
TRBV7-3	TRBJ2-3	CASSSREDGDPPQYF
TRBV5-1	TRBJ2-3	CASSLAQDKLFTDTQYF
TRBV27	TRBJ2-5	CASSPRIGYEQYF
TRBV20-1	TRBJ2-7	CSATPRRVASYEQYF
TRBV29-1	TRBJ1-3	CSVEGEPLSGNTIYF
TRBV20-1	TRBJ2-5	CSARDLGGGEQETQYF
TRBV7-9	TRBJ2-5	CASSLGQRIQETQYF
TRBV12-3/TRBV12-4	TRBJ1-6	CASKSSYNSPLHF
TRBV5-4	TRBJ2-1	CASSLRGGLSNEQFF
TRBV28	TRBJ2-1	CASSRFRGRSDNEQFF
TRBV5-1	TRBJ1-1	CASSWNQGMNTEAFF
TRBV7-2	TRBJ2-3	CASTEPGTSGGNTQYF
TRBV4-1	TRBJ2-4	CASSQAPGTQGNIQYF
TRBV19	TRBJ1-1	CASTPPTAPQGIDTEAFF
TRBV10-1	TRBJ2-7	CASSEIGLAGAGEQYF
TRBV19	TRBJ2-7	CATSMGRSYEQYF
TRBV5-1	TRBJ2-3	CASRDLLTDTQYF
TRBV7-8	TRBJ2-7	CASSLVSGQGGYEQYF
TRBV28	TRBJ2-7	CASSLGSGSYEQYF
TRBV7-9	TRBJ1-1	CASSPLDGARNTEAFF
TRBV13	TRBJ1-2	CASSLQQARYGYTF
TRBV6-2/TRBV6-3	TRBJ2-7	CASSYTGPPYEQYF
TRBV7-9	TRBJ2-2	CASSFEADGTGELFF
TRBV7-8	TRBJ1-2	CASSPTSRWGYTF
TRBV3-1	TRBJ1-5	CASSQAGSQPQHF
TRBV5-6	TRBJ2-7	CASSFWTGQFSYEQYF
TRBV5-1	TRBJ1-1	CASSLAPGQKAFF
TRBV20-1	TRBJ2-3	CSAMMTSGRDRDMQYF
TRBV11-2	TRBJ2-1	CASSLGGRDSDEQFF
TRBV2	TRBJ2-5	CASSGGTSGYQETQYF
TRBV23-1	TRBJ2-3	CASSPGQSDTQYF
TRBV6-5	TRBJ2-7	CASSPRTSAYEQYF
TRBV4-3	TRBJ2-1	CASSQERGPFYNEQFF
TRBV5-1	TRBJ2-2	CASSPDGNTGELFF
TRBV3-1	TRBJ2-7	CASSHGGTGSYEQYF
TRBV6-5	TRBJ2-5	CASRTGTSSIETQYF
TRBV7-3	TRBJ2-2	CASSQHTGELFF
TRBV14	TRBJ2-5	CASSQRLAGQETQYF